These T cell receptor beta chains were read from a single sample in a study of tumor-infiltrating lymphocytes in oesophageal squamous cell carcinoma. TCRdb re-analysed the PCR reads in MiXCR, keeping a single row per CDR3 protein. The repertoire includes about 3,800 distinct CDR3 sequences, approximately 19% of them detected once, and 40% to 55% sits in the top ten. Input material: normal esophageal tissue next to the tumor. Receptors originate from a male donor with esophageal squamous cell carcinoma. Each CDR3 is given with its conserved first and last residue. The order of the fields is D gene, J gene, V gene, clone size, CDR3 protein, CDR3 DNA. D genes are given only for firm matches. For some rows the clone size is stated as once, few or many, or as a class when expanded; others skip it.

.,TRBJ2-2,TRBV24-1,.,CATSGHTGELFF,TGTGCCACGAGTGGTCACACCGGGGAGCTGTTTTTT
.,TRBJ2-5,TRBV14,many,CASSSDGARTQYF,TGTGCCAGCAGTAGCGACGGAGCGCGGACCCAGTACTTC
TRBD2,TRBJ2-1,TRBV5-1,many,CASSLVPSGANEQFF,TGCGCCAGCAGCTTGGTTCCTAGCGGGGCAAATGAGCAGTTCTTC
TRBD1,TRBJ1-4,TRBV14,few,CASSKLTGIDEKLFF,TGTGCCAGCAGCAAGCTGACAGGGATCGATGAAAAACTGTTTTTT
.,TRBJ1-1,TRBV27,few,CASSPLTGNTEAFF,TGTGCCAGCAGTCCACTGACGGGGAACACTGAAGCTTTCTTT
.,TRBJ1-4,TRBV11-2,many,CASSRRQEYSEKLFF,TGTGCCAGCAGCAGAAGACAGGAGTACAGTGAAAAACTGTTTTTT
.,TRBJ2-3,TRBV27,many,CASSLGGGSTDTQYF,TGTGCCAGCAGTTTAGGGGGAGGAAGCACAGATACGCAGTATTTT
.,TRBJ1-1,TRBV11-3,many,CASSPPRDTEAFF,TGTGCCAGCAGCCCCCCCAGGGACACTGAAGCTTTCTTT
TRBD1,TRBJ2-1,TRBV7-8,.,CASSLRGLYNEQFF,TGTGCCAGCAGCCTCAGGGGGCTCTACAATGAGCAGTTCTTC
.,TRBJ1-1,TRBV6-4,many,CASSDSRFRDPNPINTEAFF,TGTGCCAGCAGTGACTCGAGGTTCAGGGACCCTAACCCAATTAACACTGAAGCTTTCTTT
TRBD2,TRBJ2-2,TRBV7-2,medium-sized,CASSLRTSPGELFF,TGTGCCAGCAGCTTAAGGACTAGCCCCGGGGAGCTGTTTTTT
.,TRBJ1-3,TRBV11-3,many,CASSPLWGSGNTIYF,TGTGCCAGCAGCCCGCTCTGGGGCTCTGGAAACACCATATATTTT
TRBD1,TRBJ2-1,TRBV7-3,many,CASSFGQGYEQFF,TGTGCCAGCAGCTTCGGACAGGGCTACGAGCAGTTCTTC
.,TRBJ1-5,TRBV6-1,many,CASSYMGNQPQHF,TGTGCCAGCAGTTATATGGGCAATCAGCCCCAGCATTTT
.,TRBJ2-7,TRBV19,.,CASSLGGTGSEEQYF,TGTGCCAGTAGTCTGGGGGGGACAGGCTCAGAGGAGCAGTACTTC
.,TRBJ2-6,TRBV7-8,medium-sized,CASSLAVSPGANVLTF,TGTGCCAGCAGCTTAGCAGTGTCCCCTGGGGCCAACGTCCTGACTTTC
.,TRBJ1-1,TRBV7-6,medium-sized,CASTPQDQGAFGDTEAFF,TGTGCCAGCACTCCACAGGACCAGGGTGCTTTCGGCGACACTGAAGCTTTCTTT
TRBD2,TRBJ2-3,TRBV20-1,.,CSAREAGDLTDTQYF,TGCAGTGCTAGAGAAGCGGGGGACCTCACAGATACGCAGTATTTT
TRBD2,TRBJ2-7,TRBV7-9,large,CASSLASGPTGQYF,TGTGCCAGCAGCTTAGCTAGCGGGCCTACTGGGCAGTACTTC
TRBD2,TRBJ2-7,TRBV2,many,CASSEAGGVYEQYF,TGTGCCAGCAGTGAAGCGGGGGGGGTCTACGAGCAGTACTTC
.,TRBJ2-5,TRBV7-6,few,CASSLEFQGSYF,TGTGCCAGCAGCTTAGAATTCCAGGGATCGTACTTC
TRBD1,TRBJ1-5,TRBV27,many,CASSLSTGGNQPQHF,TGTGCCAGCAGTTTGTCGACAGGGGGCAATCAGCCCCAGCATTTT
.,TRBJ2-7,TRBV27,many,CASSLREGTYEQYF,TGTGCCAGCAGTTTACGTGAGGGGACCTACGAGCAGTACTTC
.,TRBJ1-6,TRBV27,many,CASSKDVLYNSPLHF,TGTGCCAGCAGTAAGGACGTACTCTATAATTCACCCCTCCACTTT
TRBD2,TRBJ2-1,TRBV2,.,CASSGGGLAGNNEQFF,TGTGCCAGCAGCGGGGGAGGACTAGCGGGGAACAATGAGCAGTTCTTC
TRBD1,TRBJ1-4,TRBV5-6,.,CASSHWTGRNEKLFF,TGTGCCAGCAGCCATTGGACAGGCCGCAATGAAAAACTGTTTTTT
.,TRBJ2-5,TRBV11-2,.,CGTGRSSYNSALHF,TGTGGCACAGGACGGAGCTCCTATAATTCAGCCCTCCACTTC
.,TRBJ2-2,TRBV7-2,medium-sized,CASSFEARRGNTGELFF,TGTGCCAGCAGTTTTGAGGCACGTCGGGGGAACACCGGGGAGCTGTTTTTT
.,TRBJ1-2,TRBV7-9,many,CASSQTGQGVLGYGYTF,TGTGCCAGCAGTCAAACAGGGCAGGGAGTGTTGGGCTATGGCTACACCTTC
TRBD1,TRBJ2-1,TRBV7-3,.,CASSLVGTDGNEQFF,TGTGCCAGCAGCTTAGTCGGGACAGACGGAAATGAGCAGTTCTTC
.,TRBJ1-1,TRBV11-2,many,CASSLTPRAFF,TGTGCCAGCAGCTTGACCCCGCGAGCTTTCTTT
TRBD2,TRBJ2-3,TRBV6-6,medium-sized,CASSYREDGDTQYF,TGTGCCAGCAGTTACCGGGAGGATGGAGATACGCAGTATTTT
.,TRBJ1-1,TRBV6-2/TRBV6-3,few,CASSYSGKAFF,TGTGCCAGCAGTTACTCAGGGAAAGCTTTCTTT
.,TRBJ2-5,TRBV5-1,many,CASSPRGGGETQYF,TGCGCCAGCAGCCCGAGGGGGGGTGGCGAGACCCAGTACTTC
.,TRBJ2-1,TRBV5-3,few,CASSPLRFSYEQFF,TGTGCCAGCAGCCCCTTGCGCTTCTCCTACGAGCAGTTCTTC
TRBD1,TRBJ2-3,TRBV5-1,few,CASSFTPGGAGGTDTQYF,TGCGCCAGCAGCTTTACCCCAGGGGGCGCGGGTGGCACAGATACGCAGTATTTT
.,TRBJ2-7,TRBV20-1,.,CSARDWTPTDNEQYF,TGCAGTGCTAGAGACTGGACTCCGACTGACAATGAGCAGTACTTC
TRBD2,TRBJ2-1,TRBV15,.,CATSRELAGGLGAYNEQFF,TGTGCCACCAGCAGAGAACTAGCGGGGGGGCTTGGGGCCTACAATGAGCAGTTCTTC
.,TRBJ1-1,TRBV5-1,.,CASSRGVEDTEAFF,TGCGCCAGCAGCCGTGGCGTCGAGGACACTGAAGCTTTCTTT
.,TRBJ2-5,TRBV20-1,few,CSARHTGETQYF,TGCAGTGCTAGGCACACCGGGGAGACCCAGTACTTC
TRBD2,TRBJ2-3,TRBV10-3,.,CARTGLAGGRDTQYF,TGTGCCAGGACTGGACTGGCGGGGGGCAGAGATACGCAGTATTTT
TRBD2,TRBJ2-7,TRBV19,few,CASSISGAAYEQYF,TGTGCCAGTAGTATAAGCGGGGCTGCCTACGAGCAGTACTTC
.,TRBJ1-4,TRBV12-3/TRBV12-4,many,CASSLGEKLFF,TGTGCCAGCAGTTTAGGTGAAAAACTGTTTTTT
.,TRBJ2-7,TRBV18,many,CASQSNQGGVDEQYF,TGTGCCAGCCAATCCAATCAGGGGGGTGTAGACGAGCAGTACTTC
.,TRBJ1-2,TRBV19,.,CASSPQTGARGYTF,TGTGCCAGTAGCCCACAGACGGGGGCGCGAGGCTACACCTTC
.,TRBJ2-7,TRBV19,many,CASSTKTAVGEQYF,TGTGCCAGTAGTACTAAGACAGCCGTAGGAGAGCAGTACTTC
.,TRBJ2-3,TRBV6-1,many,CASSERPPVGVATDTQYF,TGTGCCAGCAGTGAGCGGCCCCCGGTGGGGGTTGCGACAGATACGCAGTATTTT
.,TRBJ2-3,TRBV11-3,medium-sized,CASTLRGALGDTQYF,TGTGCCAGCACCCTACGAGGGGCGTTAGGAGATACGCAGTATTTT
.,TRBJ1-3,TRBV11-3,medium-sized,CASREDSGNTIYF,TGTGCCAGCAGGGAGGACTCTGGAAACACCATATATTTT
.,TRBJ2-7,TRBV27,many,CASSTRDGSYEQYF,TGTGCCAGCAGTACCAGGGACGGTTCCTACGAGCAGTACTTC
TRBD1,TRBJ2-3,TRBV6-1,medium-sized,CASSSLVGTGRTDTQYF,TGTGCCAGCAGTTCATTAGTGGGGACAGGACGCACAGATACGCAGTATTTT
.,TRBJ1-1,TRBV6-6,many,CASSYSKRAGLNTEAFF,TGTGCCAGCAGTTACTCGAAAAGGGCAGGGTTGAACACTGAAGCTTTCTTT
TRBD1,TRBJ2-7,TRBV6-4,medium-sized,CARNATGSGSYEQYF,TGTGCCAGGAACGCGACAGGGAGTGGATCCTACGAGCAGTACTTC